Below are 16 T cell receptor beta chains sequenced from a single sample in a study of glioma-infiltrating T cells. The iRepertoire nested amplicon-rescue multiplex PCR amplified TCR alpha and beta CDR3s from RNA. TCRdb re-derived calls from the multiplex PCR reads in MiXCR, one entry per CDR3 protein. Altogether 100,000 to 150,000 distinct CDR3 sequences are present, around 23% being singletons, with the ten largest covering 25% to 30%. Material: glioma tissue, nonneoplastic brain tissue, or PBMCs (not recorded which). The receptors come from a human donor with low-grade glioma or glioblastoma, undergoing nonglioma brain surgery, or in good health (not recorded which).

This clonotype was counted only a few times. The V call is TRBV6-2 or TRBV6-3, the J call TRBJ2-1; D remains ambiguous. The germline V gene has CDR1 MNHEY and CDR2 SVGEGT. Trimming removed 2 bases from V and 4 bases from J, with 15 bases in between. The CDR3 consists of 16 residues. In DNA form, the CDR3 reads TGTGCCAGCAGTTACCGTCTCTACCAAAGATACAATGAGCAGTTCTTC. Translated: CASSYRLYQRYNEQFF.

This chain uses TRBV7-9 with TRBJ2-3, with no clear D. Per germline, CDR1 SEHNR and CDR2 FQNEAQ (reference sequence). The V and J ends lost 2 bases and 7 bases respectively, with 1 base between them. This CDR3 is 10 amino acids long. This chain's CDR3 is CASSLNTQYF. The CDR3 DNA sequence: TGTGCCAGCAGCTTAAATACGCAGTATTTT.

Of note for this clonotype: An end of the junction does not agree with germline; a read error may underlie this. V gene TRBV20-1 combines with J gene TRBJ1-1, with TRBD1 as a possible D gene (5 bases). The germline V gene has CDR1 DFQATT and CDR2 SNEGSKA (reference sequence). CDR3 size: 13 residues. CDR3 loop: CSAIKDTSTKAFF. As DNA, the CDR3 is TGCAGTGCTATAAAGGACACGAGCACTAAAGCTTTCTTT.

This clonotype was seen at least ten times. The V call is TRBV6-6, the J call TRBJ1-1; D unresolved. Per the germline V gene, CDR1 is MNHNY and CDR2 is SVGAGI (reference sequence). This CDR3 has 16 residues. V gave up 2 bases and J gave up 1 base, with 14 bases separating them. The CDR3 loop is CASSYGRSRTNTEAFF. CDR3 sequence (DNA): TGTGCCAGCAGTTACGGGAGATCGAGAACGAACACTGAAGCTTTCTTT.

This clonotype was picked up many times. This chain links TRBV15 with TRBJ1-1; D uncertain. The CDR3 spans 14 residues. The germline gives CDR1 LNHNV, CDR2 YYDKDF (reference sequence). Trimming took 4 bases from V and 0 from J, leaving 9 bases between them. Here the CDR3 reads CATSKAGMNTEAFF. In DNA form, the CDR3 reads TGTGCCACCAGCAAAGCAGGCATGAACACTGAAGCTTTCTTT.

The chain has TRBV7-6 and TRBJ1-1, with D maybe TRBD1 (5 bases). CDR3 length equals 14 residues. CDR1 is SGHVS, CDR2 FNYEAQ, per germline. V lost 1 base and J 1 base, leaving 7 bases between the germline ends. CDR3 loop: CASSLDGGNTEAFF. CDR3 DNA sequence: TGTGCCAGCAGCTTAGACGGGGGGAACACTGAAGCTTTCTTT.

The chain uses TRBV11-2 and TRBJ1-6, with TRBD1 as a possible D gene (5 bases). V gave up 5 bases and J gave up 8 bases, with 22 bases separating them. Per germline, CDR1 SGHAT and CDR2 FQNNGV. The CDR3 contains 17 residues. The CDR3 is CASSPWSGPGGHSPLHF. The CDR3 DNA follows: TGTGCCAGCAGCCCTTGGTCGGGTCCCGGGGGTCATTCACCCCTCCACTTT.

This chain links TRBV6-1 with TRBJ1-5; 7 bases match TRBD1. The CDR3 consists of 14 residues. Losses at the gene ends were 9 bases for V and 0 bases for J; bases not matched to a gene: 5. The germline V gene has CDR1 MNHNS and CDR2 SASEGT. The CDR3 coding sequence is TGTGCCAGTAATCAGGGGGATAGCAATCAGCCCCAGCATTTT. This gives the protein CASNQGDSNQPQHF.

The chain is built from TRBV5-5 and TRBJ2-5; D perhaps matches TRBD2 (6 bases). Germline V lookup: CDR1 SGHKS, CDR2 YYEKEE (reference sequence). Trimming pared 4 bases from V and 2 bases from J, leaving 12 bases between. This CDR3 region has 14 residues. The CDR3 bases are TGTGCCAGCAGCCGAACGGGGGAGCAAGAGACCCAGTACTTC. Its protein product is CASSRTGEQETQYF.

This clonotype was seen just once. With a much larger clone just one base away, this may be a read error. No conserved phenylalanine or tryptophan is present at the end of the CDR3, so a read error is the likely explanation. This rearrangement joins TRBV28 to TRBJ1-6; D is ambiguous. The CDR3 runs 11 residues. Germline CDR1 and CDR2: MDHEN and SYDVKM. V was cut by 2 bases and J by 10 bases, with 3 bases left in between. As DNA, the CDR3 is TGTGCCAGCAGTTTAGGATCACCCCTCCACCTT. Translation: CASSLGSPLHL.

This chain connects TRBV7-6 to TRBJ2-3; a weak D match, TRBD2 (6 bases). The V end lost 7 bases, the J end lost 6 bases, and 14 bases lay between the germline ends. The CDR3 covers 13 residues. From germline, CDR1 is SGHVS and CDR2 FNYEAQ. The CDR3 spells CASTSGGRDTQYF. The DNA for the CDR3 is TGTGCCAGCACCTCCGGGGGAAGGGATACGCAGTATTTT.

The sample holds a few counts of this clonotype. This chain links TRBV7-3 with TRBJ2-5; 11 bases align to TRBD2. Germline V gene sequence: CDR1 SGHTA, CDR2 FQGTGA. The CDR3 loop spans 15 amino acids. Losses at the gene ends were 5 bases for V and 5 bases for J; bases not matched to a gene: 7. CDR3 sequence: CASSLTSGIGETQYF. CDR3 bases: TGTGCCAGCAGCCTGACTAGCGGGATTGGGGAGACCCAGTACTTC. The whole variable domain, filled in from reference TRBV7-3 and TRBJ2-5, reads GAGVSQTPSNKVTEKGKYVELRCDPISGHTALYWYRQSLGQGPEFLIYFQGTGAADDSGLPNDRFFAVRPEGSVSTLKIQRTERGDSAVYLCASSLTSGIGETQYFGPGTRLLVL.

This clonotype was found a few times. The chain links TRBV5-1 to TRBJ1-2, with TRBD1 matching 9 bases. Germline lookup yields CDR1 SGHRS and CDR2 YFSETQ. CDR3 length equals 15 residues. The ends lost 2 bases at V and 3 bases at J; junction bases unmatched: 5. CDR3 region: CASSFDRGEDYGYTF. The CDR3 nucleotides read TGCGCCAGCAGCTTCGACAGGGGGGAGGACTATGGCTACACCTTC.

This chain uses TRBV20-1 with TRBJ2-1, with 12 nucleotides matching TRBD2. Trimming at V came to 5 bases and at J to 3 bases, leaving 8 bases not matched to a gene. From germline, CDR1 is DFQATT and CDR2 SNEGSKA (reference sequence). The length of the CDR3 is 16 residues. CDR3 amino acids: CSAFGLAGQNYNEQFF. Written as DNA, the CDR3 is TGCAGTGCTTTCGGACTAGCGGGACAGAACTACAATGAGCAGTTCTTC.

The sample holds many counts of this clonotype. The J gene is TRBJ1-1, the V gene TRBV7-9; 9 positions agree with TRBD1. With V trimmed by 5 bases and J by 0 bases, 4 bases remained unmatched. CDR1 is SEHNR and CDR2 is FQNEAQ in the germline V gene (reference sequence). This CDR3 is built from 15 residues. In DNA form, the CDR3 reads TGTGCCAGCAGCCGGACAGGGGCAATGAACACTGAAGCTTTCTTT. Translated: CASSRTGAMNTEAFF.

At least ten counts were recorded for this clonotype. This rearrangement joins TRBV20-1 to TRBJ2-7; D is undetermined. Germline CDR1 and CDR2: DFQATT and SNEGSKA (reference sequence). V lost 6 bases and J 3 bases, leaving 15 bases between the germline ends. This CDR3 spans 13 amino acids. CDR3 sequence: CSALRYTDYEQYV. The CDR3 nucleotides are TGCAGTGCCTTGAGGTACACCGACTACGAGCAGTACGTC.